This T cell receptor (beta chain) was observed in a study of blood T cell repertoires in COVID-19 (dated by TCRdb to the early 2020s). Background on the whole study: Samples covering the acute and convalescent phases of COVID-19 were provided by collaborators in the United States, Italy and Spain. The material from the prospective study consisted of cDNA or gDNA derived from T cells, B-cell-depleted T cells, or PBMCs. Subjects who had been exposed to COVID-19, were actively infected with it, or had recovered from it provided the deeply sampled blood TCRbeta repertoires that made up the dataset. The repertoires were released in a freely available public database meant as a resource for research on the immune response to SARS-CoV-2. Samples came from the ongoing ImmuneRACE study (first 160 participants) plus 1,254 subjects from 6 global collaborators. The sample metadata nearly always contained a de-identified subject ID, COVID-19 status, age in years and sex. Where available, HLA class I and class II types were obtained from metadata supplied by the sample provider rather than from assay-based typing. What the work shows at the level of the full study, not this receptor alone: Clinical and demographic metadata were provided uncurated, with the amount varying by source and participant.

Concerning this clone itself: Its antigen is unknown. No qualities accompany the bases; no much larger clone lies one base away.

Participants in the prospective study were enrolled through a virtual design, were aged about 18 to 90 years, and lived in about 25 United States geographic areas. Cohort assignment in the prospective study relied on participant-reported clinical history from a screening survey and a study questionnaire. Recovered participants in ImmuneRACE Cohort 3 were defined as having two consecutive negative NP/OP PCR tests, clearance from a healthcare professional, or resolution of symptoms. Mobile phlebotomists in the prospective study collected whole blood, serum and a nasopharyngeal or oropharyngeal swab from every participant. Participants in the prospective study had the option to provide additional blood draws and questionnaires over a roughly 2-month period. Prospective study blood samples were shipped either frozen or at room temperature before DNA extraction. TCRbeta CDR3 regions were amplified from genomic DNA by means of the immunoSEQ Assay, a bias-controlled multiplex PCR. As for the original processing: The number of nucleated cells in each sample was estimated from the amplification of reference gene primers within the assay. Sequence reads were collapsed and filtered to measure the absolute abundance of every unique TCRbeta CDR3 rearrangement. Productive Simpson clonality was computed per sample as the square root of Simpson's diversity index over productive rearrangements. TCRdb retrieved this table from immuneACCESS and kept in-frame rearrangements only. Not all clones are present; in checked studies, unresolved V genes account for under half, and no reason is known for the remainder. V, J and clone size derive from that table, while D and trimming were established from the DNA sequence. The sample table contains roughly 220,000 clones; only one count was recorded for around four fifths of them. Over 14% of the sample goes to the ten largest clones.

Material: PBMCs or T cells enriched from blood (not recorded which). This clonotype originated in a man aged 40-49 years who had recovered from COVID-19.

The CDR3 corresponds to CASTRKGLAGAGANVLTF. The DNA sequence reads TGTGCCTCCACCCGTAAAGGACTAGCGGGAGCTGGGGCCAACGTCCTGACTTTC. Recombination joined TRBV19 with TRBJ2-6; 13 bases in the junction line up with TRBD2. For CDR1 and CDR2, the germline V gene (reference sequence) lists LNHDA and SQIVND. The V end gives up 11 bases and the J end 2 bases, leaving 12 bases in the junction not matched to a gene. From the cysteine through the phenylalanine, the CDR3 covers 18 amino acids. Left in the record is the CDR3 DNA by itself, 54 bases read in frame from the first base.